These 8 T cell receptor beta chains were all obtained from the same sample, sequenced in a study of blood T cell repertoires in COVID-19. Clones were read by immunoSEQ multiplex PCR, and TCRdb kept only the in-frame ones, dropping some. The table lists about 200,000 clones, roughly 80% of them singletons. Sequenced input: peripheral blood. Every receptor here comes from a woman aged 80 or over with acute or convalescent COVID-19.

The rearrangement links TRBV28 to TRBJ1-1, with D uncertain. The CDR3 consists of 13 residues. V lost 4 bases, J lost 1 base, and 7 bases lay in between. Germline lookup yields CDR1 MDHEN and CDR2 SYDVKM. CDR3 nucleotides: TGTGCCAGCAGTTCAGGCAGGAACACTGAAGCTTTCTTT. Its translation: CASSSGRNTEAFF.

The chain couples TRBV5-1 to TRBJ2-7; 11 bases match TRBD1. The CDR3 is 16 residues long. The J segment lost 1 base and the V segment lost 0 bases, leaving 3 bases of the junction unmatched. The germline V gene encodes CDR1 SGHRS and CDR2 YFSETQ. CDR3 nucleotide sequence: TGCGCCAGCAGCTTGGCGGGGGACAGGGGGTCCTACGAGCAGTACTTC. Its protein is CASSLAGDRGSYEQYF.

The chain employs TRBV5-1 and TRBJ2-7, with 7 bases identical to TRBD1. The V gene end was trimmed by 0 bases and the J gene end by 0 bases; junction bases not matched to a gene: 6. Germline CDR1 and CDR2: SGHRS and YFSETQ. This CDR3 is built from 16 residues. As DNA, the CDR3 is TGCGCCAGCAGCTTGGATGTCGGGACAGTCTCCTACGAGCAGTACTTC. Protein product: CASSLDVGTVSYEQYF.

The V gene is TRBV28, the J gene TRBJ2-7; D possibly corresponds to TRBD2 (5 bases). The CDR3 is made up of 14 amino acids. CDR1 is MDHEN and CDR2 is SYDVKM in the germline V gene. V lost 2 bases and J lost 4, with 12 bases in between. The CDR3 coding sequence is TGTGCCAGCAGTTTAAGGAGGTTGGGTTACGAGCAGTACTTC. Encoded protein: CASSLRRLGYEQYF.

The gene calls are TRBV27 and TRBJ1-2; TRBD1 matches 8 bases. Trimming cost V 4 bases and J 8 bases; bases outside gene matches: 12. The CDR3 is 15 residues long. Germline V lookup: CDR1 MNHEY, CDR2 SMNVEV (reference sequence). In DNA, the CDR3 is TGTGCCAGCAGTTCACCCCGGACAGGGTTAAACGGCTACACCTTC. This gives the protein CASSSPRTGLNGYTF.

The chain joins TRBV19 to TRBJ1-3; no definite D call. V was trimmed by 3 bases and J by 0 bases, leaving 12 bases between them. This CDR3 has 16 amino acids. Germline-derived CDR1 and CDR2 are LNHDA and SQIVND (reference sequence). This CDR3 reads CASSIPPGSSGNTIYF. The CDR3 DNA sequence: TGTGCCAGTAGTATCCCCCCTGGCTCCTCTGGAAACACCATATATTTT.

J is TRBJ2-7 and V is TRBV11-2, with D tentatively TRBD2 (5 bases). Germline values: CDR1 SGHAT, CDR2 FQNNGV. This CDR3 has 15 residues. V gave up 5 bases and J gave up 0 bases, with 14 bases separating them. CDR3 residues: CASSLHSGDSYEQYF. CDR3 in DNA: TGTGCCAGCAGCCTCCACTCCGGGGACTCCTACGAGCAGTACTTC.

V usage is TRBV7-9 and J usage is TRBJ2-1; a weak D match, TRBD2 (5 bases). CDR1 is SEHNR and CDR2 is FQNEAQ in the germline V gene (reference sequence). V lost 1 base and J lost 8, with 15 bases in between. The CDR3 is made up of 15 amino acids. The CDR3 reads CASSLVGGSSDEQFF. The CDR3 DNA is TGTGCCAGCAGCTTAGTCGGTGGGAGTAGCGATGAGCAGTTCTTC.